These T cell receptor beta chains were read from a single sample in a study of identical twins. MiXCR was run by TCRdb on the 5' RACE reads, yielding one entry per CDR3 protein. The data show hundreds of thousands of distinct CDR3 sequences, with 21% seen just once and over 4% held by the top ten. The data also belong to a second study, concerning T cells expressing NK-cell markers.

Sequencing was carried out using PBMCs. The receptor set was obtained from a woman between 18 and 29 years old in good health. The CDR3 runs from the conserved cysteine through the conserved F or W. The order of the fields is D gene, V gene, J gene, clone size, CDR3 protein, CDR3 DNA. The D gene is left open where the match is weak. Expanded clones get a size class; other rows say once, few or many, or leave the size out.

>TRBD1|TRBV7-9|TRBJ1-2|many
CASSLGTGHGYTF
TGTGCCAGCAGCCTCGGGACAGGGCATGGCTACACCTTC
>TRBD2|TRBV5-4|TRBJ2-3|NA
CASSPKISGNPTDTQYF
TGTGCCAGCAGCCCGAAGATTAGCGGGAACCCCACAGATACGCAGTATTTT
>TRBD2|TRBV11-2|TRBJ2-5|few
CASSLEWSGDETQYF
TGTGCCAGCAGCTTAGAATGGAGCGGGGATGAGACCCAGTACTTC
>NA|TRBV19|TRBJ2-7|NA
CASSMKLVAGYEQYF
TGTGCCAGTAGTATGAAACTAGTGGCTGGTTACGAGCAGTACTTC
>NA|TRBV20-1|TRBJ2-3|many
CSADLGGTDTQYF
TGCAGTGCCGACCTAGGGGGCACAGATACGCAGTATTTT
>TRBD2|TRBV11-2|TRBJ2-3|many
CASSFRGLAAQYF
TGTGCCAGCAGCTTCCGGGGACTAGCGGCGCAGTATTTT
>TRBD1|TRBV24-1|TRBJ2-1|few
CATSGGTGNEQFF
TGTGCCACCAGTGGGGGGACAGGGAATGAGCAGTTCTTC
>TRBD2|TRBV20-1|TRBJ2-1|many
CSATRLAGVNNEQFF
TGCAGTGCTACCCGACTAGCGGGGGTAAACAATGAGCAGTTCTTC
>NA|TRBV6-1|TRBJ2-1|few
CASSDLGRSYNEQFF
TGTGCCAGCAGTGACTTAGGTCGTTCCTACAATGAGCAGTTCTTC
>NA|TRBV10-3|TRBJ1-2|NA
CAISADRNYGYTF
TGTGCCATCAGTGCCGACAGGAACTATGGCTACACCTTC
>NA|TRBV9|TRBJ1-2|NA
CASSVDGGANYGYTF
TGTGCCAGCAGCGTAGACGGGGGAGCTAACTATGGCTACACCTTC
>TRBD2|TRBV20-1|TRBJ2-3|few
CSAGTGGGVTDTQYF
TGCAGTGCGGGGACTGGCGGGGGGGTCACAGATACGCAGTATTTT
>NA|TRBV12-3/TRBV12-4|TRBJ1-4|few
CASSPKTGFVEKLFF
TGTGCCAGCAGTCCGAAGACAGGTTTTGTTGAAAAACTGTTTTTT
>NA|TRBV5-5|TRBJ2-1|few
CASSLVYSSYNEQFF
TGTGCCAGCAGCTTGGTTTATAGCTCCTACAATGAGCAGTTCTTC
>NA|TRBV5-1|TRBJ2-7|NA
CASSLEGGDEQYF
TGCGCCAGCAGCTTGGAAGGGGGGGACGAGCAGTACTTC
>NA|TRBV7-2|TRBJ2-2|NA
CASSFFQYTGELFF
TGTGCCAGCAGCTTCTTTCAGTACACCGGGGAGCTGTTTTTT
>NA|TRBV29-1|TRBJ2-6|many
CSVDGPSGANVLTF
TGCAGCGTGGACGGACCGTCTGGGGCCAACGTCCTGACTTTC
>NA|TRBV5-6|TRBJ2-1|many
CASSLAVGEQFF
TGTGCCAGCAGCTTGGCAGTGGGAGAGCAGTTCTTC
>NA|TRBV12-3/TRBV12-4|TRBJ1-1|many
CASRPDTKGMNTEAFF
TGTGCCAGCAGGCCGGACACTAAAGGCATGAACACTGAAGCTTTCTTT
>NA|TRBV20-1|TRBJ1-6|many
CSARAPQANNSPLHF
TGCAGTGCTAGAGCCCCCCAGGCGAATAATTCACCCCTCCACTTT
>TRBD2|TRBV20-1|TRBJ2-3|NA
CSAKAAGGPDTQYF
TGCAGTGCAAAGGCTGCGGGAGGGCCAGATACGCAGTATTTT
>TRBD2|TRBV20-1|TRBJ2-5|NA
CSARTSGVQETQYF
TGCAGTGCTCGGACTAGCGGGGTACAAGAGACCCAGTACTTC
>NA|TRBV20-1|TRBJ2-1|few
CSAPRRGNEQFF
TGCAGTGCCCCTAGGCGGGGCAATGAGCAGTTCTTC
>TRBD2|TRBV20-1|TRBJ2-1|few
CSARTSDPSSYNEQFF
TGCAGTGCTCGGACTAGCGATCCGAGCTCCTACAATGAGCAGTTCTTC
>NA|TRBV11-1|TRBJ2-7|NA
CASSLDIFYEQYF
TGTGCCAGCAGCTTGGACATTTTCTACGAGCAGTACTTC
>TRBD2|TRBV29-1|TRBJ2-3|NA
CSVSSGARRDTQYF
TGCAGCGTCAGTAGCGGGGCCCGACGAGATACGCAGTATTTT